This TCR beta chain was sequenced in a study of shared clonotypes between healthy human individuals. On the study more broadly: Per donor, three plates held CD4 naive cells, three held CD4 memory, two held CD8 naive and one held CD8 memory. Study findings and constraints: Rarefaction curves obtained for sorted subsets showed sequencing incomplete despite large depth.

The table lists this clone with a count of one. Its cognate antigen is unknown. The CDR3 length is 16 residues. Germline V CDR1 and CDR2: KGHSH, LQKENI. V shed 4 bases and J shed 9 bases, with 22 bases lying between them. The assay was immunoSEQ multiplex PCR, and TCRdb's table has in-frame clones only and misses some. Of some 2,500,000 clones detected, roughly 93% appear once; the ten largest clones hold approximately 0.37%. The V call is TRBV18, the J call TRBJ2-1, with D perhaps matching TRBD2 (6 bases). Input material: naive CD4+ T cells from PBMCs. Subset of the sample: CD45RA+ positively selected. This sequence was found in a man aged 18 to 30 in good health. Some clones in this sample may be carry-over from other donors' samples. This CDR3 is CASSRIRDSPGGEQFF. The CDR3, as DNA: TGTGCCAGCTCACGAATCCGGGACTCACCTGGGGGTGAGCAGTTCTTC.